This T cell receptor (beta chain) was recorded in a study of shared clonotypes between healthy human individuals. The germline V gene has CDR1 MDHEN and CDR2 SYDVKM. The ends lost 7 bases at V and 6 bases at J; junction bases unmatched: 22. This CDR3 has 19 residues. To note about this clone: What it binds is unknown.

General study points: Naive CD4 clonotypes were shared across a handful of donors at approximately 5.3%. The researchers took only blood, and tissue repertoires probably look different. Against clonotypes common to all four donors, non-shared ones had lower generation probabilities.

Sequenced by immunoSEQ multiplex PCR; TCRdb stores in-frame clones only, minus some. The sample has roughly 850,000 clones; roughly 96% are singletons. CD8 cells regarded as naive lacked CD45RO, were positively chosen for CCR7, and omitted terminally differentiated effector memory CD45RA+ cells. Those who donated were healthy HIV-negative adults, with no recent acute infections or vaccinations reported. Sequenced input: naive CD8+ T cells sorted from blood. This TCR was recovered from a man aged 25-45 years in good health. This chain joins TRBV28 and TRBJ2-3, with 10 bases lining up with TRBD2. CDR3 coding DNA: TGTGCCAGCACCCCCGGAACCCCTTTAGCGGGGGGACTTGGGGATACGCAGTATTTT. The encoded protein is CASTPGTPLAGGLGDTQYF.